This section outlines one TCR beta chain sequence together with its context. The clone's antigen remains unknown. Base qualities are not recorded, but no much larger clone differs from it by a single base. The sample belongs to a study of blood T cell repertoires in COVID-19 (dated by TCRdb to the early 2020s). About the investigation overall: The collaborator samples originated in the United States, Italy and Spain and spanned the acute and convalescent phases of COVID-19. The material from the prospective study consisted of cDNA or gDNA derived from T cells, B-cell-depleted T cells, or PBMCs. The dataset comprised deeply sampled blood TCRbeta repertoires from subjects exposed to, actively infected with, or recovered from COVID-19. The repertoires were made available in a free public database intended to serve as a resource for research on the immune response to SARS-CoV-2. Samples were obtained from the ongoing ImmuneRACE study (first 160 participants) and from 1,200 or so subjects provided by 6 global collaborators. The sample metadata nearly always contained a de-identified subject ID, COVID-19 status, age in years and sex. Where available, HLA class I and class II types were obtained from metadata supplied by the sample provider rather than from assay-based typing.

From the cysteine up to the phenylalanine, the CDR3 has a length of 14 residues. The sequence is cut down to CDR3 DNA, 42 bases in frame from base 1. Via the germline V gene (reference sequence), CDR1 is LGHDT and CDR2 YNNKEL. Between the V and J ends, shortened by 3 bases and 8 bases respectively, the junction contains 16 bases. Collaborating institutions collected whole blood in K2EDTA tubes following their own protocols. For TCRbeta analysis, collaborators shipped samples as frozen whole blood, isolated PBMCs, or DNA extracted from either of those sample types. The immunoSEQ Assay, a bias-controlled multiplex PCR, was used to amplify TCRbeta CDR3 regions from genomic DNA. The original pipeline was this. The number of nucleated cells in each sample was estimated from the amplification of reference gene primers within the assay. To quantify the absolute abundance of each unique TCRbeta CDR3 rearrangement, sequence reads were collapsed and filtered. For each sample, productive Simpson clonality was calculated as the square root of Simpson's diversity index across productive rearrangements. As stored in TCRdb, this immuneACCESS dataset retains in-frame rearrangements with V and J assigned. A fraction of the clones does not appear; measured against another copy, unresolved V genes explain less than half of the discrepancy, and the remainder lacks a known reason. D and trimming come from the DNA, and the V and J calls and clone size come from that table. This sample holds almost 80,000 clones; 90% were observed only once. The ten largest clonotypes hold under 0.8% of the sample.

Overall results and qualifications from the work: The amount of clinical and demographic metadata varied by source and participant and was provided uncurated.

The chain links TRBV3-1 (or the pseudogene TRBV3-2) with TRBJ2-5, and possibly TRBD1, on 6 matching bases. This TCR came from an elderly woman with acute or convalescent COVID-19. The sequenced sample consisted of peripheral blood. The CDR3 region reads CASSQAGAVGTQYF. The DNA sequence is TGTGCCAGCAGCCAGGCAGGGGCTGTAGGCACCCAGTACTTC.